This is a list of T cell receptor beta chains from one sample in a study of T cells in localized non-small cell lung cancer. Method: immunoSEQ multiplex PCR; TCRdb's copy keeps in-frame clones and lacks some. Found here are roughly 30,000 clones, around 92% of them singletons; the top ten hold roughly 4.1%. Sequencing used peripheral blood mononuclear cells, obtained before any cancer treatment. Every receptor here comes from a woman aged 40-75 years with stage III lung adenocarcinoma. The CDR3 runs from the conserved cysteine through the conserved F or W.

j_call v_call cdr3_aa
TRBJ1-5 TRBV7-2 CASSPSDRGQPQHF
TRBJ2-7 TRBV2 CASSEEQEYEQYF
TRBJ2-7 TRBV19 CASSIRISSYEQYF
TRBJ2-5 TRBV5-1 CASSPNPQGQETQYF
TRBJ1-3 TRBV6-1 CASSEAWLNGNTIYF
TRBJ1-5 TRBV6-1 CASSRVDQPQHF
TRBJ2-5 TRBV30 CAWSDDGGQETQYF
TRBJ1-4 TRBV11-2 CASSLVGTGTEKLFF
TRBJ1-4 TRBV5-1 CASKDQPAEKLFF
TRBJ2-1 TRBV7-9 CASSFFRGSGEQFF
TRBJ2-5 TRBV7-9 CASSPRDRATGLETQYF
TRBJ2-7 TRBV4-3 CASSHQTGDYEQYF
TRBJ2-7 TRBV4-2 CASSQDGRGYSSYEQYF
TRBJ1-2 TRBV10-3 CAIRKDRGSNYGYTF
TRBJ1-1 TRBV6-6 CASSYSLGTEAFF
TRBJ1-2 TRBV11-2 CASSYGQGYGYTF
TRBJ1-2 TRBV7-9 CASSLPEYGYTF
TRBJ2-5 TRBV7-2 CASSWDFGGTQYF
TRBJ1-2 TRBV5-5 CASSPGAHGYTF
TRBJ2-7 TRBV28 CASSFSLSSYEQYF
TRBJ2-1 TRBV29-1 CSVPDTVYNEQFF
TRBJ2-3 TRBV4-1 CASSSQGTSGSLTDTQYF
TRBJ1-2 TRBV28 CAIRERAGGYTF
TRBJ2-3 TRBV6-6 CASSPLGRGYTDTQYF
TRBJ2-2 TRBV5-6 CASSPGPGTGNTGELFF
TRBJ2-1 TRBV11-2 CASSLGAGGPNEQFF
TRBJ2-5 TRBV7-2 CASSLRGETQYF
TRBJ1-2 TRBV6-5 CASSEGQVDYGYTF
TRBJ1-1 TRBV7-8 CASSFTGKLEAFF
TRBJ2-2 TRBV9 CASEPFGGNTGELFF
TRBJ2-3 TRBV29-1 CSVPEGLTPGDTQYF
TRBJ1-5 TRBV28 CASSPLDLGGNQPQHF
TRBJ2-1 TRBV27 CASSIDSYNEQFF
TRBJ1-5 TRBV4-3 CASSQDRGGDQPQHF
TRBJ2-3 TRBV28 CASKAGGPTDTQYF
TRBJ2-5 TRBV4-1 CASSQGWQVNQETQYF
TRBJ1-1 TRBV6-1 CASSVSSNTEAFF
TRBJ1-5 TRBV19 CASSISAGDYSNQPQHF
TRBJ1-2 TRBV7-2 CASSFYGTGSHGYTF
TRBJ2-7 TRBV28 CASSLRDRGGEQYF
TRBJ2-1 TRBV2 CASSVLRARGEFF
TRBJ1-1 TRBV6-4 CASRKQGGSTEAFF
TRBJ2-1 TRBV27 CASSFYRAVPPASYNEQFF
TRBJ2-5 TRBV27 CASSAQGWETQYF
TRBJ2-5 TRBV4-1 CASSQGLRQETQYF
TRBJ2-2 TRBV27 CASSAQFANTGELFF
TRBJ1-1 TRBV19 CASSRDGDTEAFF
TRBJ1-4 TRBV6-5 CASSYSWGQEKLFF
TRBJ1-5 TRBV7-9 CASSLGAGGQPQHF
TRBJ2-3 TRBV29-1 CSVVAGGTDTQYF
TRBJ2-1 TRBV28 CASKVRGGEQFF
TRBJ2-5 TRBV7-8 CASSLALAGGETQYF
TRBJ1-5 TRBV5-1 CASSLGGLDNQPQHF
TRBJ1-5 TRBV28 CASSSGKGDRQPQHF
TRBJ2-3 TRBV19 CASSMGWTSGSTDTQYF
TRBJ2-5 TRBV19 CASSWSGARETQYF
TRBJ1-1 TRBV19 CASKTTGTENTEAFF
TRBJ2-2 TRBV2 CASSEGAGGPLRGGELFF
TRBJ2-5 TRBV7-3 CASSLSTLETQYF
TRBJ1-3 TRBV7-2 CASSVSGVPGNTIYF